One and the same sample provided the 25 T cell receptor beta chains below, sequenced in a study of T cells after yellow fever vaccination. TCRdb itself ran the 5' RACE reads through MiXCR, one entry per CDR3 protein. Among some 110,000 distinct CDR3 sequences, approximately 8.4% were seen once, and the ten largest hold 25%. Sequenced here: CD8+ T cells sorted from PBMCs, sampled 45 days after the yellow fever booster vaccination. All receptors derive from a man aged 25-45 years who received the YFV17D yellow fever vaccine.

The V call is TRBV7-7, the J call TRBJ2-5; TRBD1 is a possible D gene (5 bases). This CDR3 has 13 residues. The V end was cut by 6 bases, the J end by 5 bases, with 13 bases between. CDR1 and CDR2 from the germline V gene are SSHAT and FNYEAQ (reference sequence). This CDR3 is CASRPQGCETQYF. The CDR3 DNA reads TGTGCCAGCAGGCCTCAGGGTTGCGAGACCCAGTACTTC.

The chain links TRBV4-1 to TRBJ2-1, with 16 bases aligning to TRBD2. Germline-derived CDR1 and CDR2 are MGHRA and YSYEKL. The CDR3 consists of 18 residues. V lost 0 bases, J lost 7 bases, and 6 bases stayed unmatched. CDR3 nucleotide sequence: TGCGCCAGCAGCCAAGATTTAGGGACTAGCGGGAGGGATAATGAGCAGTTCTTC. Its translation is CASSQDLGTSGRDNEQFF.

This clonotype turned up a few times. The chain combines TRBV7-9 with TRBJ2-1, with 7 bases aligning to TRBD2. V dropped 3 bases and J dropped 4; count of bases not matched to a gene: 6. Germline CDR1 and CDR2: SEHNR and FQNEAQ (reference sequence). This CDR3 region has 15 residues. Here the CDR3 DNA reads TGTGCCAGCAGCTTTGCTAGCGGACTATACAATGAGCAGTTCTTC. This translates into CASSFASGLYNEQFF.

This clonotype was seen a few times. The CDR3 DNA reads TGCGCCAGCAGCCAAGATCTGGGGCCCGGGACCCAGTACTTC. Its translation is CASSQDLGPGTQYF. The genes are TRBV4-3 and TRBJ2-5; D is perhaps TRBD1 (5 bases). V gave up 0 bases and J gave up 7 bases, with 12 bases separating them. The CDR3 loop spans 14 amino acids. Germline lookup yields CDR1 LGHNA and CDR2 YSLEER.

This clonotype showed up just a few times. The genes are TRBV7-8 and TRBJ2-7; 9 bases match TRBD1. Looked up from germline, CDR1 is SGHVS and CDR2 is FQNEAQ. The CDR3 totals 14 residues. With V trimmed by 5 bases and J by 6 bases, 8 bases remained unmatched. The CDR3: CASSAGQGAGEQYF. Here the CDR3 DNA reads TGTGCCAGCAGCGCGGGACAGGGAGCGGGCGAGCAGTACTTC.

This clonotype was detected a few times. This sequence joins TRBV11-2 and TRBJ2-3; D remains ambiguous. Deletions cut 2 bases from V and 0 bases from J, with 21 bases between. The CDR3 has 19 residues. Germline values: CDR1 SGHAT, CDR2 FQNNGV. CDR3 sequence: CASSLLSQDPLESTDTQYF. CDR3 DNA: TGTGCCAGCAGCTTACTAAGTCAGGACCCCCTTGAAAGCACAGATACGCAGTATTTT.

The rearrangement uses TRBV21-1 and TRBJ2-5. TRBV21-1 is described as a pseudogene. The CDR3 has 14 amino acids. The CDR3 DNA reads as TGTGCCAGCAGCAAAGCGAAGGTCCTCGAGACCCAGTACTTC. Amino acids: CASSKAKVLETQYF.

At least ten counts were recorded for this clonotype. V and J are TRBV4-3 and TRBJ2-1, with a possible D match to TRBD2 (5 bases). Germline V gene lookup returns CDR1 LGHNA and CDR2 YSLEER. CDR3 length equals 15 residues. The V and J ends lost 2 bases and 8 bases respectively, with 16 bases between them. The CDR3 DNA follows: TGCGCCAGCAGCCAAAGCTCAGAGGGTAGGGATGAGCAGTTCTTC. Translating it yields CASSQSSEGRDEQFF.

A few counts support this clonotype. The rearrangement links TRBV12-3 or TRBV12-4 to TRBJ1-4; no clear D gene. The V end was cut by 6 bases, the J end by 4 bases, with 15 bases between. The CDR3 loop spans 15 amino acids. The CDR3 loop reads CASSPFASSNEKLFF. CDR3 bases: TGTGCCAGCAGCCCCTTCGCTTCGAGTAATGAAAAACTGTTTTTT.

This clonotype was observed at least ten times. This sequence joins TRBV7-9 and TRBJ1-4, with D possibly matching TRBD1 (6 bases). CDR1 is SEHNR, CDR2 FQNEAQ, per germline (reference sequence). The CDR3 is 15 residues long. V lost 5 bases and J 3 bases, leaving 13 bases between the germline ends. The DNA of the CDR3 is TGTGCCAGCAGCCCCAACCAGGGGTCTAATGAAAAACTGTTTTTT. It codes for CASSPNQGSNEKLFF. Looking up the rest from reference TRBV7-9 and TRBJ1-4 gives the full variable domain: DTGVSQNPRHKITKRGQNVTFRCDPISEHNRLYWYRQTLGQGPEFLTYFQNEAQLEKSRLLSDRFSAERPKGSFSTLEIQRTEQGDSAMYLCASSPNQGSNEKLFFGSGTQLSVL.

This clonotype occurred a few times. This chain connects TRBV2 to TRBJ1-1; 7 nucleotides align to TRBD1. CDR3 length: 12 amino acids. Germline-derived CDR1 and CDR2 are SNHLY and FYNNEI. V gave up 8 bases and J gave up 5 bases; unmatched junction bases: 5. This chain's CDR3 is CASVGQFTEAFF. The CDR3 DNA reads as TGTGCCAGCGTGGGACAGTTTACTGAAGCTTTCTTT.

The chain employs TRBV7-2 and TRBJ2-7, with 8 bases aligning to TRBD2. The CDR3 has 14 amino acids. V lost 3 bases to trimming and J lost 7 bases; unmatched junction nucleotides: 8. Germline V gene data show CDR1 as SGHTA and CDR2 as FQGNSA. The CDR3 loop reads CASSFAGGGYEQYF. The CDR3 bases are TGTGCCAGCAGCTTTGCGGGAGGAGGGTATGAGCAGTACTTC.

The table lists this clonotype with many counts. The CDR3 region has the DNA TGCGCCAGCAGCACAGGGATCTCCCCCAATGAGCAGTTCTTC. The encoded protein is CASSTGISPNEQFF. V gene TRBV10-2 combines with J gene TRBJ2-1; D may be TRBD1 (6 bases). V was cut by 6 bases and J by 6 bases, with 15 bases left in between. CDR1 and CDR2 (germline): WSHSY, SAAADI. The CDR3 runs 14 residues.

This clonotype appeared many times. The rearrangement joins TRBV4-3 to TRBJ2-1; the match to TRBD2 covers 9 bases. J was trimmed by 7 bases and V by 0 bases; bases with no gene match: 7. CDR3 length: 16 residues. The V gene's germline CDR1 is LGHNA and CDR2 YSLEER. This chain's CDR3 is CASSQDLTSGLNEQFF. CDR3 coding DNA: TGCGCCAGCAGCCAAGATTTGACTAGCGGTTTAAATGAGCAGTTCTTC.

This clonotype was observed a few times. The chain employs TRBV11-2 and TRBJ2-2, with a tentative D call TRBD2 (7 bases). Trimming cost V 3 bases and J 0 bases, with 14 bases left between them. Germline CDR1 and CDR2: SGHAT and FQNNGV. The CDR3 has 17 residues. The chain's CDR3 is CASSFWGAGANTGELFF. The CDR3 DNA sequence: TGTGCCAGCAGCTTTTGGGGGGCGGGAGCGAACACCGGGGAGCTGTTTTTT.

In its sample, this clonotype was seen many times. The chain couples TRBV10-2 to TRBJ2-3, with a weak D call TRBD2 (6 bases). Germline assignment: CDR1 WSHSY and CDR2 SAAADI. The CDR3 contains 18 residues. The V gene lost 0 bases and the J gene lost 4 bases, with 20 bases spanning the gap. CDR3 residues: CASSESTSMWRDPDTQYF. The DNA of the CDR3 is TGCGCCAGCAGTGAGTCGACATCTATGTGGCGGGATCCAGATACGCAGTATTTT.

This clonotype was seen many times. The V gene is TRBV27, the J gene TRBJ2-7, with 10 bases identical to TRBD1. The trim removed 5 bases at V and 7 bases at J, leaving 11 bases unmatched. CDR3 size: 15 residues. Germline V gene data show CDR1 as MNHEY and CDR2 as SMNVEV (reference sequence). The CDR3: CASSLPGTGVWEQYF. CDR3 bases: TGTGCCAGCAGTCTCCCGGGGACAGGGGTGTGGGAGCAGTACTTC.

This clonotype was picked up many times. The chain employs TRBV7-9 and TRBJ2-7; the D gene is possibly TRBD2 (6 bases). Trimming pared 5 bases from V and 9 bases from J, leaving 17 bases between. The germline CDR1 and CDR2 sequences are SEHNR and FQNEAQ (reference sequence). The CDR3 runs 13 residues. The CDR3 is CASSPGAVIGQYF. In DNA, the CDR3 is TGTGCCAGCAGCCCGGGAGCCGTAATTGGGCAGTACTTC.

This clonotype has ten or more counts. CDR3 coding DNA: TGTGCCAGCAGCGACGGACTAGCGGGGACCACAGATACGCAGTATTTT. This gives the protein CASSDGLAGTTDTQYF. V is TRBV6-1 and J is TRBJ2-3; 12 nucleotides match TRBD2. Losses at the gene ends were 6 bases for V and 2 bases for J; bases not matched to a gene: 6. Germline-derived CDR1 and CDR2 are MNHNS and SASEGT. The CDR3 runs to 16 residues.

This clonotype was seen at least ten times. The rearrangement links TRBV12-3 or TRBV12-4 to TRBJ2-7, with a possible D match to TRBD2 (5 bases). V was clipped by 5 bases and J by 2 bases, with 16 bases between them. The CDR3 sequence is 15 residues long. This CDR3 is CASSTHKGGPYEQYF. The CDR3 DNA sequence: TGTGCCAGCAGTACCCATAAAGGAGGACCCTACGAGCAGTACTTC.

This clonotype was detected many times. The chain joins TRBV29-1 to TRBJ2-5; 7 nucleotides line up with TRBD1. Germline V gene sequence: CDR1 SQVTM, CDR2 ANQGSEA. There are 15 residues in the CDR3. V lost 0 bases to trimming and J lost 4 bases; unmatched junction nucleotides: 8. This CDR3 is CSVEEAAHRGETQYF. As DNA, the CDR3 is TGCAGCGTTGAAGAGGCGGCCCACAGGGGAGAGACCCAGTACTTC.

Ten or more counts support this clonotype. The V call is TRBV5-1, the J call TRBJ2-7; 7 nucleotides line up with TRBD1. Trimming at V came to 4 bases and at J to 5 bases, leaving 9 bases not matched to a gene. This CDR3 comprises 14 residues. CDR1 SGHRS and CDR2 YFSETQ come from the germline V gene. The CDR3 DNA sequence: TGCGCCAGCAGCCTACGCCCGACAGGGAACGAGCAGTACTTC. Translating gives CASSLRPTGNEQYF.

In regard to this clonotype: A much larger clone differs from this one at a single base, so this may be a read error. The genes are TRBV15 and TRBJ2-1, with D maybe TRBD2 (5 bases). V was shortened by 6 bases and J by 7 bases, with 16 bases between the two germline ends. The CDR3 sequence is 14 residues long. Germline V gene data show CDR1 as LNHNV and CDR2 as YYDKDF (reference sequence). The CDR3 here is CATSPMDSENEQFF. In DNA form, the CDR3 reads TGTGCCACCAGTCCTATGGACTCCGAGAATGAGCAGTTCTTC.

Comments on this clonotype: This may be a read error: a much more frequent sequence differs by one nucleotide. The gene calls are TRBV9 and TRBJ2-7, with 7 bases identical to TRBD2. Losses at the gene ends were 0 bases for V and 4 bases for J; bases not matched to a gene: 7. The CDR3 contains 15 residues. The germline V gene encodes CDR1 SGDLS and CDR2 YYNGEE. CDR3 coding DNA: TGTGCCAGCAGCGTAGAAGTGGGAGGGTCTTACGAGCAGTACTTC. The encoded protein is CASSVEVGGSYEQYF.

The V call is TRBV21-1, the J call TRBJ2-1; the listed D gene, TRBD2, was not tested against the DNA. TRBV21-1 is given as a pseudogene. The CDR3 is made up of 18 amino acids. CDR3 residues: CASSPRRPLAGEGNEQFF. The CDR3 DNA reads as TGTGCCAGCAGCCCCCGCCGGCCCCTAGCGGGAGAAGGTAATGAGCAGTTCTTC.